The present T cell receptor (beta chain) was sequenced within a study of OX40 agonist ivuxolimab in advanced cancers. Findings and caveats of the study: What antigens the expanded peripheral T cells recognized was never established. Researchers report that CD8+ T cells had, on average, more expanded clones than CD4+.

V dropped 5 bases and J dropped 6; count of bases not matched to a gene: 8. The CDR3 has 15 amino acids. From germline, CDR1 is SGHTA and CDR2 FQGNSA. On this clone itself: Its target is unknown.

The table came from immunoSEQ multiplex PCR; TCRdb's copy has only in-frame clones and leaves some out. Of approximately 91,000 clones in the sample, around nine tenths are singletons; the top ten hold approximately 0.3%. This sample comprised CD4+ or CD8+ T cells sorted from blood, obtained in a trial of the OX40 agonist ivuxolimab. The chain combines TRBV7-2 with TRBJ1-5; TRBD1 matches at 9 bases. This clonotype was sampled from an adult with an advanced solid tumor such as melanoma, head and neck, liver or kidney cancer. The CDR3 reads CASSQGGTGTQPQHF. The DNA of the CDR3 is TGTGCCAGCAGCCAGGGGGGGACAGGGACTCAGCCCCAGCATTTT.